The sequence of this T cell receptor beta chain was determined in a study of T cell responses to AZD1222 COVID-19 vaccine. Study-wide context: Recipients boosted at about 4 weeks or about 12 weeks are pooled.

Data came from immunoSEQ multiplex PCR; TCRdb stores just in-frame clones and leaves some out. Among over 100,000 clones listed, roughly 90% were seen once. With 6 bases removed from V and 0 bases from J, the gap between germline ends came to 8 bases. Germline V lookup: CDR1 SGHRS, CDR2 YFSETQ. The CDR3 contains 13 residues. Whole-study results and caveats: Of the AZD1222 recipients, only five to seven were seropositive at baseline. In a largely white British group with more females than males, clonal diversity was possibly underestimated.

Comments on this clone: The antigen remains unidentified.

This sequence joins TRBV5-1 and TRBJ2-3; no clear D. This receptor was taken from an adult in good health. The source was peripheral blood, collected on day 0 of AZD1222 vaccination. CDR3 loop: CASNLHSTDTQYF. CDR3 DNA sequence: TGCGCCAGCAATCTACACAGCACAGATACGCAGTATTTT.